This T cell receptor (beta chain) is drawn from a study of Ad26.COV2.S vaccination and SARS-CoV-2 variants. Profiled with immunoSEQ multiplex PCR; TCRdb holds only in-frame clones, not every one. The table has about 350,000 clones, more than 85% seen once. Treatment of the sample: 15 to 20 received Ad26.COV2.S at low or high dose, single or two shots; roughly five received placebo; per-sample allocation not given. Sampling happened 63 days after the first vaccine or placebo injection. The sequencing used peripheral blood, collected in a trial of Ad26.COV2.S vaccine versus placebo. The clonotype comes from a person between 18 and 65 years old who received the Ad26.COV2.S COVID-19 vaccine or a placebo.

As DNA, the CDR3 is TGCGCCAGCAGCCGGGCCTCACGGGGGCTCGAGCAGTACTTC. As protein: CASSRASRGLEQYF. This rearrangement joins TRBV5-1 to TRBJ2-7; D possibly uses TRBD1 or TRBD2 (6 bases each). Trimming left V 4 bases short and J 6 bases short, with 17 bases between. The CDR3 has 14 residues. Germline V CDR1 and CDR2: SGHRS, YFSETQ.